The 14 T cell receptor beta chains below all came from one sample that was sequenced in a study of CD8+ T cells in alopecia areata. Described treatment: oral pan-JAK inhibitor, 5-10 mg twice daily. Extracted from the samples, RNA was reverse transcribed into cDNA to serve as the sequencing template. TCRdb's copy holds only in-frame clones and misses some; the assay was immunoSEQ multiplex PCR. The data contain roughly 200,000 clones, about 53% of them seen just once; the ten biggest clones take up less than 14%. Here the sequenced sample was CD8+ T cells sorted from blood, taken at week 24, from a patient treated with tofacitinib. These receptors were collected from a human donor with alopecia areata.

J is TRBJ1-1 and V is TRBV29-1; the match to TRBD1 covers 8 bases. Trimming at V came to 3 bases and at J to 10 bases, leaving 4 bases not matched to a gene. CDR3 size: 11 residues. Germline CDR1 SQVTM, CDR2 ANQGSEA. The CDR3, as DNA: TGCAGCGTTGAGATGACAGGGGCAGCTTTCTTT. Its translation: CSVEMTGAAFF. The full variable domain, its missing parts supplied by reference TRBV29-1 and TRBJ1-1, is SAVISQKPSRDICQRGTSLTIQCQVDSQVTMMFWYRQQPGQSLTLIATANQGSEATYESGFVIDKFPISRPNLTFSTLTVSNMSPEDSSIYLCSVEMTGAAFFGQGTRLTVV.

The chain combines TRBV29-1 with TRBJ1-1; D call uncertain. The CDR3 sequence is 11 residues long. V lost 8 bases and J lost 7, with 14 bases in between. In germline, CDR1 is SQVTM, CDR2 ANQGSEA. The CDR3 reads CSSLAGYEAFF. CDR3 nucleotide sequence: TGCAGCTCCCTCGCGGGGTATGAAGCTTTCTTT.

In its sample, this clone is medium-sized (0.01 to 0.1%). The chain employs TRBV7-9 and TRBJ2-1; 7 bases match TRBD2. Germline V gene lookup returns CDR1 SEHNR and CDR2 FQNEAQ (reference sequence). CDR3 size: 17 residues. The V segment lost 6 bases and the J segment 0 bases; nucleotides outside the gene matches: 11. The CDR3 bases are TGTGCCAGCAGACCGAGCGGGACTATGAGCTCCTACAATGAGCAGTTCTTC. Translation: CASRPSGTMSSYNEQFF.

J is TRBJ1-2 and V is TRBV2; D gene unclear. V dropped 0 bases and J dropped 4 bases, with 15 bases sitting between them. This CDR3 is 16 amino acids long. In germline, CDR1 is SNHLY, CDR2 FYNNEI. CDR3 residues: CASSEARSGRPYGYTF. The CDR3 DNA sequence: TGTGCCAGCAGTGAAGCGCGTTCCGGCCGGCCCTATGGCTACACCTTC.

This clone showed up just a few times. This rearrangement joins TRBV27 to TRBJ1-2; D not resolved. Germline-derived CDR1 and CDR2 are MNHEY and SMNVEV (reference sequence). CDR3 length equals 15 residues. V was pared by 7 bases and J by 5 bases, with 20 bases between. The CDR3 coding sequence is TGTGCCAGCACTCCCGGTGGAGCCGGGGAATATGGCTACACCTTC. Translation: CASTPGGAGEYGYTF.

The genes are TRBV30 and TRBJ2-2, with D tentatively TRBD1 or TRBD2 (6 bases each). The CDR3 is made up of 13 amino acids. Germline CDR1 and CDR2: GTSNPN and SVGIG (reference sequence). Trimming left V 1 base short and J 4 bases short, with 7 bases between. Here the CDR3 reads CAWSEGGTGELFF. The CDR3 region has the DNA TGTGCCTGGAGTGAGGGGGGCACCGGGGAGCTGTTTTTT.

The CDR3 is CASSPGTGDTEAFF. CDR3 DNA: TGTGCCAGCTCCCCCGGGACAGGGGACACTGAAGCTTTCTTT. This chain joins TRBV18 and TRBJ1-1, with 10 bases that match TRBD1. The germline CDR1 and CDR2 sequences are KGHSH and LQKENI. The CDR3 is made up of 14 amino acids. Trimming took 6 bases from V and 3 from J; bases not matched to a gene: 4.

This clone was observed a few times. The V and J genes are TRBV29-1 and TRBJ1-2; 7 bases fit TRBD1. Germline CDR1 and CDR2: SQVTM and ANQGSEA. The V and J ends lost 2 bases and 7 bases, in that order; junction bases with no gene match: 7. This CDR3 has 13 residues. CDR3 in amino acids: CSVENRGLSGYTF. CDR3 sequence (DNA): TGCAGCGTTGAAAACAGGGGATTGAGTGGCTACACCTTC.

About this clone itself: The junction and the germline gene differ at one end; a read error may be behind it. This chain uses TRBV30 with TRBJ1-1, with D unclear. There are 12 residues in the CDR3. CDR1 is GTSNPN, CDR2 SVGIG, per germline (reference sequence). Here the CDR3 DNA reads TGTGCCTGGAGTGTTGGTGGTACTGAAGCTTCCTTT. Amino acids: CAWSVGGTEASF.

The CDR3 coding sequence is TGTGCCAGCAGCTGGAGCCCCCACCCTAGCGGGGGGTATGAGCAGTTCTTC. It yields the protein CASSWSPHPSGGYEQFF. This sequence joins TRBV5-6 and TRBJ2-1, with 11 bases that match TRBD2. V trimming: 3 bases; J trimming: 8 bases; junction bases outside the gene matches: 13. The CDR3 consists of 17 residues. CDR1 and CDR2 (germline): SGHDT, YYEEEE.

This clone was counted between two and nine times. Distinct nucleotide sequences in the sample also encode this CDR3. V is TRBV19 and J is TRBJ1-1; tentative D call: TRBD1 (5 bases). Germline lookup yields CDR1 LNHDA and CDR2 SQIVND (reference sequence). CDR3 length equals 13 residues. V lost 2 bases, J lost 1 base, and 5 bases lay in between. The CDR3 DNA sequence: TGTGCCAGTAGTATACAGGGGAACACTGAAGCTTTCTTT. It is translated as CASSIQGNTEAFF. The full variable domain, with the rest looked up from reference TRBV19 and TRBJ1-1, is DGGITQSPKYLFRKEGQNVTLSCEQNLNHDAMYWYRQDPGQGLRLIYYSQIVNDFQKGDIAEGYSVSREKKESFPLTVTSAQKNPTAFYLCASSIQGNTEAFFGQGTRLTVV.

The gene calls are TRBV5-1 and TRBJ2-1; tentatively, D is TRBD1 or TRBD2 (5 bases each). Germline V lookup: CDR1 SGHRS, CDR2 YFSETQ. The CDR3 sequence is 15 residues long. The V end lost 7 bases, the J end lost 7 bases, and 21 bases lay between the germline ends. Here the CDR3 reads CASSLGLAGDNEQFF. CDR3 bases: TGCGCCAGCTCGTTGGGGCTAGCAGGAGATAATGAGCAGTTCTTC. Full variable domain (missing parts from reference TRBV5-1 and TRBJ2-1): KAGVTQTPRYLIKTRGQQVTLSCSPISGHRSVSWYQQTPGQGLQFLFEYFSETQRNKGNFPGRFSGRQFSNSRSEMNVSTLELGDSALYLCASSLGLAGDNEQFFGPGTRLTVL.

The chain uses TRBV29-1 and TRBJ2-1; perhaps TRBD2 as D (7 bases). V was clipped by 0 bases and J by 5 bases, with 14 bases between them. Germline-derived CDR1 and CDR2 are SQVTM and ANQGSEA. CDR3 length equals 15 residues. CDR3 bases: TGCAGCGTTGAAGATATACGGGGGGCGGACAATGAGCAGTTCTTC. The encoded protein is CSVEDIRGADNEQFF.

V gene TRBV15 combines with J gene TRBJ2-7; a possible D gene is TRBD1 (6 bases). From germline, CDR1 is LNHNV and CDR2 YYDKDF (reference sequence). The CDR3 consists of 12 residues. V was shortened by 9 bases and J by 5 bases, with 14 bases between the two germline ends. CDR3 coding DNA: TGTGCCACAAGCCAGGGGTCCCACGAGCAGTACTTC. Amino acids: CATSQGSHEQYF.